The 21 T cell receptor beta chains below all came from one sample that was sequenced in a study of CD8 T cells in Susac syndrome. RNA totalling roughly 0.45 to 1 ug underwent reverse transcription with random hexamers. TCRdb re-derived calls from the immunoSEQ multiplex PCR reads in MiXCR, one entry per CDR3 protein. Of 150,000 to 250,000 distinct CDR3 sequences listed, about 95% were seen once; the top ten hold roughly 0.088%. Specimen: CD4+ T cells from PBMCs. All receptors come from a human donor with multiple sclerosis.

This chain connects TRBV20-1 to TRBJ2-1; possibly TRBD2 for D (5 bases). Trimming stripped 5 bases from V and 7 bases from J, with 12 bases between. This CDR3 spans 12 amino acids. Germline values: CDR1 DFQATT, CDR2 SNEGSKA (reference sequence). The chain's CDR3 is CSAPRRGNEQFF. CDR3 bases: TGCAGTGCTCCTCGTCGAGGGAATGAGCAGTTCTTC.

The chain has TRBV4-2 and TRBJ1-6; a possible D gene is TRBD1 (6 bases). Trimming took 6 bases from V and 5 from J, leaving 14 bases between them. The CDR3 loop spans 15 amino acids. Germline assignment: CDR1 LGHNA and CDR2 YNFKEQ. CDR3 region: CASSLGTSDNSPLHF. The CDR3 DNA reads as TGTGCCAGCAGTCTTGGGACATCGGATAATTCACCCCTCCACTTT.

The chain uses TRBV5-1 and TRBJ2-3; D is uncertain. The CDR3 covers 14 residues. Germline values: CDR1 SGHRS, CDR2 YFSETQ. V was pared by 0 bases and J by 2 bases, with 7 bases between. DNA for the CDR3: TGCGCCAGCAGCTTGGACAGCCTCACAGATACGCAGTATTTT. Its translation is CASSLDSLTDTQYF.

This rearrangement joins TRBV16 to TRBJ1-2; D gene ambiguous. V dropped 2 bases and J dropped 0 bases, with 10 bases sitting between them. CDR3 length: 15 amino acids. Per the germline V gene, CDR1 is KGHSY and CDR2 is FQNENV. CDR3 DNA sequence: TGTGCCAGCAGCCAACCGACGGCGACTAACTATGGCTACACCTTC. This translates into CASSQPTATNYGYTF.

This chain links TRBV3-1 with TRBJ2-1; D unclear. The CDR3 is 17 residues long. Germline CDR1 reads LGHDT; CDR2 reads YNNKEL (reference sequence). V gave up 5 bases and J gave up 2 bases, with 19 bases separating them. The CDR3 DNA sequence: TGTGCCAGCAGCACTCACCTCGACGCCCTGGCCTACAATGAGCAGTTCTTC. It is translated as CASSTHLDALAYNEQFF.

The CDR3, as DNA: TGCAGTGCTAGTAAAAGGGGCGCGGATGGCTACACCTTC. Protein: CSASKRGADGYTF. The chain couples TRBV20-1 to TRBJ1-2; D perhaps matches TRBD1 (5 bases). The ends were cut back, 3 bases at V and 6 bases at J, with 14 bases in the middle. This CDR3 is built from 13 residues. The germline V gene encodes CDR1 DFQATT and CDR2 SNEGSKA (reference sequence).

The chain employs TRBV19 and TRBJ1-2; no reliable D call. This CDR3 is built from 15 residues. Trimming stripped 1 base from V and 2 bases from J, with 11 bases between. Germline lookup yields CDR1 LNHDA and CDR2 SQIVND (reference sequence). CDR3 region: CASSIVRGSNYGYTF. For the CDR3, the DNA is TGTGCCAGTAGTATAGTTCGTGGAAGCAACTATGGCTACACCTTC.

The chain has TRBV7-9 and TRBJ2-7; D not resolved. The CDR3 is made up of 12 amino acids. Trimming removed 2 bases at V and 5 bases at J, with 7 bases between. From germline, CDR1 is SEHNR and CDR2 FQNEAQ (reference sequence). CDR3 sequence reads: CASSLNRNEQYF. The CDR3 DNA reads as TGTGCCAGCAGCTTAAATAGGAACGAGCAGTACTTC.

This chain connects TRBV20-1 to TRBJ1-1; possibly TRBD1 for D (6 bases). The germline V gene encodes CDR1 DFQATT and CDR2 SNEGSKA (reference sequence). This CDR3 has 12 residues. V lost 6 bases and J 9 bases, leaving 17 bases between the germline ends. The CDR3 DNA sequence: TGCAGTGCGCTGGGGGCCGCCCGGCAAGCTTTCTTT. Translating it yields CSALGAARQAFF.

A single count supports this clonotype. CDR3: CASSPASRTDTQYF. The CDR3 DNA sequence: TGTGCCAGCAGTCCGGCCAGCCGCACAGATACGCAGTATTTT. The rearrangement uses TRBV2 and TRBJ2-3; D unresolved. The CDR3 sequence is 14 residues long. V lost 5 bases to trimming and J lost 1 base, with 10 bases between them. Germline V gives CDR1 SNHLY, CDR2 FYNNEI. The whole variable domain, remainder taken from reference TRBV2 and TRBJ2-3, is EPEVTQTPSHQVTQMGQEVILRCVPISNHLYFYWYRQILGQKVEFLVSFYNNEISEKSEIFDDQFSVERPDGSNFTLKIRSTKLEDSAMYFCASSPASRTDTQYFGPGTRLTVL.

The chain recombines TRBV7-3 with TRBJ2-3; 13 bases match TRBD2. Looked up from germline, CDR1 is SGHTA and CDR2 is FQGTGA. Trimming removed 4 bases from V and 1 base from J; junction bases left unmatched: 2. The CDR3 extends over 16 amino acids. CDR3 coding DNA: TGTGCCAGCAGCTACGGGACTAGCGGGGGCACAGATACGCAGTATTTT. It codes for CASSYGTSGGTDTQYF.

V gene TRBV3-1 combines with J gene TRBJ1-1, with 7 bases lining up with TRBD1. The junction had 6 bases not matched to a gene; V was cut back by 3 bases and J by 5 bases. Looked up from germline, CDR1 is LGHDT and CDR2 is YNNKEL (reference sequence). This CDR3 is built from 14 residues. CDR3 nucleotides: TGTGCCAGCAGCCAGAGGACAGGAAGTACTGAAGCTTTCTTT. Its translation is CASSQRTGSTEAFF.

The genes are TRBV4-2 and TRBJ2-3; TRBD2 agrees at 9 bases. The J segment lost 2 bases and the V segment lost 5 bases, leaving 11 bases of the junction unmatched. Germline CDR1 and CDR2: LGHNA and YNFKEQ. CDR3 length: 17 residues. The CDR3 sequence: CASSFGAGGLYTDTQYF. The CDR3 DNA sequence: TGTGCCAGCAGCTTTGGAGCGGGAGGACTTTACACAGATACGCAGTATTTT.

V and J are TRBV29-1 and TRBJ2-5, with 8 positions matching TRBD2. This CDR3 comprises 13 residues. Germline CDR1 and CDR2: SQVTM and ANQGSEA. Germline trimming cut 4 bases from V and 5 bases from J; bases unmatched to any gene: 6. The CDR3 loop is CSVGGLEGETQYF. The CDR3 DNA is TGCAGCGTTGGGGGACTAGAGGGTGAGACCCAGTACTTC.

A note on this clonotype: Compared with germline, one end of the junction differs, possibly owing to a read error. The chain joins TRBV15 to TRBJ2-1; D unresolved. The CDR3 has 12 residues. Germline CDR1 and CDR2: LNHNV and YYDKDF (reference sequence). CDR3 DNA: TGTGCCACCAGCAGAGACAGGAATGGGCAGTTCTTC. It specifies CATSRDRNGQFF.

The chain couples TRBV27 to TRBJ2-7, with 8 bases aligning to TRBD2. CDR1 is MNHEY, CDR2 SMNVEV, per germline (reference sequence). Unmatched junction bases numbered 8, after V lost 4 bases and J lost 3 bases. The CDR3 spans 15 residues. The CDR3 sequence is CASSSGLGRDYEQYF. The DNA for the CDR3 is TGTGCCAGCAGTTCCGGGCTCGGGAGGGACTACGAGCAGTACTTC.

The DNA for the CDR3 is TGCAGTGTTCGTAGCGGAGGGGAAGAGACCCAGTACTTC. Encoded protein: CSVRSGGEETQYF. This chain connects TRBV20-1 to TRBJ2-5; D is possibly TRBD2 (6 bases). The CDR3 loop spans 13 amino acids. Deletions cut 7 bases from V and 3 bases from J, with 15 bases between. The germline CDR1 and CDR2 sequences are DFQATT and SNEGSKA (reference sequence).

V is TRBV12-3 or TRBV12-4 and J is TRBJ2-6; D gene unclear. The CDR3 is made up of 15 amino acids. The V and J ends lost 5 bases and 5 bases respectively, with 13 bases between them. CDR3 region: CASSPGSSWANVLTF. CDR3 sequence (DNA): TGTGCCAGCAGTCCCGGCAGTTCCTGGGCCAACGTCCTGACTTTC.

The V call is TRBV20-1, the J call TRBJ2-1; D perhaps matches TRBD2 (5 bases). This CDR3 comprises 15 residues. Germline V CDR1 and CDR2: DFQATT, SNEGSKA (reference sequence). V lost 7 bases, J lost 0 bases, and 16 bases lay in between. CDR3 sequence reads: CSVEGGQSSYNEQFF. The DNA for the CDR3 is TGCAGTGTAGAGGGCGGTCAGAGCTCCTACAATGAGCAGTTCTTC.

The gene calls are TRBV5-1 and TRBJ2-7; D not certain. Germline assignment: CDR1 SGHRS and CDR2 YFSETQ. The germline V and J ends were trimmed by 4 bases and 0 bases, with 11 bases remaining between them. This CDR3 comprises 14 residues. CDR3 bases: TGCGCCAGCAGCCCCATTTTCAGCTCCTACGAGCAGTACTTC. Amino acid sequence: CASSPIFSSYEQYF.

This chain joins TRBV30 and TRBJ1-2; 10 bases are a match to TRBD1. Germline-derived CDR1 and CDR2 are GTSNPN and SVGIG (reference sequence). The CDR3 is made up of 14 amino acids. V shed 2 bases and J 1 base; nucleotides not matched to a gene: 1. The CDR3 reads CAWSWDRGNYGYTF. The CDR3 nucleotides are TGTGCCTGGAGTTGGGACAGGGGTAACTATGGCTACACCTTC. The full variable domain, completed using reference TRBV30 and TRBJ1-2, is SQTIHQWPATLVQPVGSPLSLECTVEGTSNPNLYWYRQAAGRGLQLLFYSVGIGQISSEVPQNLSASRPQDRQFILSSKKLLLSDSGFYLCAWSWDRGNYGYTFGSGTRLTVV.